The sequence of this TCR beta chain was determined in a study of blood T cell repertoires in COVID-19. Sequencing used immunoSEQ multiplex PCR; TCRdb keeps in-frame clones, though not all of them. The repertoire holds under 200,000 clones, around four fifths seen once, with 0.95% in the top ten. The CDR3 covers 14 residues. Germline V gene lookup returns CDR1 MDHEN and CDR2 SYDVKM. V shed 8 bases and J 8 bases; nucleotides not matched to a gene: 9. Input material: peripheral blood. V is TRBV28 and J is TRBJ2-1; 10 positions agree with TRBD2. The source is a man in his fifties or sixties with COVID-19, enrolled during active disease. CDR3 DNA sequence: TGTGCCAGCTGCAGCGGGGGGGTTTGGTATGAGCAGTTCTTC. It translates to CASCSGGVWYEQFF.